This T cell receptor (beta chain) was observed in a study of long-term antiretroviral therapy in people with HIV. Whole-study findings and limits: Although diversity increased after ART, it remained lower than in transplant donor controls. Pre-ART-expanded clones dominated the repertoire at all time points.

About 1-11 million cryopreserved PBMC were held in samples before DNA extraction. The libraries were made with immunoSEQ v3.0 at survey level. Sequencing was designed to cover roughly 40,000-50,000 T-cell genomes in each sample. Some clones are missing from TCRdb's copy, which holds only in-frame ones; the method was immunoSEQ multiplex PCR. The sample has tens of thousands of clones; roughly 96% are singletons. The V gene lost 3 bases and the J gene lost 5 bases, with 11 bases spanning the gap. There are 14 residues in the CDR3. CDR1 and CDR2 (germline): KGHSH, LQKENI. Of note for this clone: The antigen is not known.

The clonotype was recovered from a man aged 25 to 40 with HIV. The sample consisted of unsorted PBMCs, taken 5.3 years after starting antiretroviral therapy. The rearrangement links TRBV18 to TRBJ2-1; D is uncertain. CDR3 sequence reads: CASSPGVGDNEQFF. CDR3 nucleotide sequence: TGTGCCAGCTCACCCGGCGTGGGCGACAATGAGCAGTTCTTC.